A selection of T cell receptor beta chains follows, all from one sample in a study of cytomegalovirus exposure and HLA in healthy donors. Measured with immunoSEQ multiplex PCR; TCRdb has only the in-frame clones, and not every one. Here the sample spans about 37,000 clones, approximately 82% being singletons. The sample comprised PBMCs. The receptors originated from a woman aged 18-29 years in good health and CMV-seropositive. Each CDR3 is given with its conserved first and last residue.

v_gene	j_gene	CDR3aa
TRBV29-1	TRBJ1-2	CSDPGYYGYTF
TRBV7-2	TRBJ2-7	CASTPPEAGTIYEQYF
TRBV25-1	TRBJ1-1	CASTPGDIYTEAFF
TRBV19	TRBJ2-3	CASRSGTTLDTQYF
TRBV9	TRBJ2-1	CASSVTSGGSYNEQFF
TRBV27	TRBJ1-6	CASSSGGNSPLHF
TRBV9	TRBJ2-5	CASSVGGGLGETQYF
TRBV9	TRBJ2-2	CASSAGRGLTGELFF
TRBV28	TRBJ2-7	CASRPGGGHEQYF
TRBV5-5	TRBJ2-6	CASSPALQGLSGANVLTF